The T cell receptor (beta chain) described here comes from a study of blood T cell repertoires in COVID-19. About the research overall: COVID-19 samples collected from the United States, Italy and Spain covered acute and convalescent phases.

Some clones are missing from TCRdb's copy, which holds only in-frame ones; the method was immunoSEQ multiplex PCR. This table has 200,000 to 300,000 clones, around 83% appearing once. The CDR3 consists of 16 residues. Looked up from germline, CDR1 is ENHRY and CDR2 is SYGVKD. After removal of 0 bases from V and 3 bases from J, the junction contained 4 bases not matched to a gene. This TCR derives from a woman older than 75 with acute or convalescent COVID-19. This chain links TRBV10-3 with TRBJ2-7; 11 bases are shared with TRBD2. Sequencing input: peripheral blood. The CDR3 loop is CAISESSGGALYEQYF. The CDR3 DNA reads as TGTGCCATCAGTGAGTCTAGCGGGGGGGCCCTCTACGAGCAGTACTTC.